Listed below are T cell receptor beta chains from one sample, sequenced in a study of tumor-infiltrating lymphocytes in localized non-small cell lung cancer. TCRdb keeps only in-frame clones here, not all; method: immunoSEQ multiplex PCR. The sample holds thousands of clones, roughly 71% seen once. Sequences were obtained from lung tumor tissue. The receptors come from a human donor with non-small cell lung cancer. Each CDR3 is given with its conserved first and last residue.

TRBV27 CASSLRPRTGDYGYTF
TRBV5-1 CASSLDGETQYF
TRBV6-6 CASSWRDRGNYGYTF
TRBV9 CASSAGLAVYEQYF
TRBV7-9 CASSLGIRDEAFF
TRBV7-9 CASSLELGGKETQYF
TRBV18 CASSPPGRDNSPLHF
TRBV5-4 CASSLTGSQETQYF
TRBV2 CASSEGASGAAF
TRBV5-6 CASSLPVGGRTGELFF
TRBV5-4 CASSGRDPYEQYF
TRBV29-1 CSVVDRLDTQYF
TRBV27 CASSLFARPDGELFF
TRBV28 CASSSSRESETQYF
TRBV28 CASSPPGLAGAYNEQFF
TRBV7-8 CASSPLKRTGDSYEQYF
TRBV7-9 CASASMGVGAREAFF
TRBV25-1 CASSEVTVHGRHTEAFF
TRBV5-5 CASSLGGGGVGTGELFF
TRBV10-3 CAISEFQPLDTDTQYF
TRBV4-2 CASSQQSSGSYEQYF
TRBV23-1 CASSRDGVQYEQYF
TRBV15 CATSGALNEKLFF
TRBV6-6 CASLKGGTEAFF
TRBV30 CAWNQGSNQPQHF
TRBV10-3 CAISGRGKGVPYNEQFF
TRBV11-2 CASTENANVLTF
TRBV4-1 CASSQIAGDRGYEQFF
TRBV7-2 CASSSLSVQPQHF
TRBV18 CASSGRDRRELFF
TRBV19 CASSGTAATNEKLFF
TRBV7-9 CASSLVNRAEAFF
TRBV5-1 CASSKTGGFNNEQFF
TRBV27 CASSLDGRGEGTQYF
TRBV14 CASRRQGENTGELFF
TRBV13 CASSLHLTGELFF
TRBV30 CAWNHRAYHTGELFF
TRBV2 CASALWGEQYF
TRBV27 CASSLKLTSGLLF
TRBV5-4 CASSNGTVNYGYTF
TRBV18 CASSQAGGGYNEQFF
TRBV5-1 CASSLGVASGGETQYF
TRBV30 CAWSAKGSKETQYF
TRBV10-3 CAIRPGQMYNEQFF
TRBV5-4 CASSSAGNQETQYF
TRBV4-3 CASSQQGGYTF
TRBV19 CASTGSAAGDTEAFF
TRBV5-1 CASSRAQGRNYGYTF